Listed below are T cell receptor beta chains from one sample, sequenced in a study of early T cells in non-severe SARS-CoV-2 infection. TCRdb re-analysed the 5' RACE reads in MiXCR, keeping a single row per CDR3 protein. This sample has over 30,000 distinct CDR3 sequences; about 7% occur once, and the top ten carry 13%. The source was whole blood, collected at baseline. The receptor set was obtained from an adult who was a healthcare worker with PCR-confirmed SARS-CoV-2 infection or an uninfected control (not recorded which). Both conserved end residues are part of each CDR3. A D gene is named only where the DNA matches it firmly. Not all rows give a size; the values are once, few, many and, for expanded clones, a class.

- | many | TRBJ1-4 | TRBV19 | CASSTTAVNEKLFF | TGTGCCAGTAGTACGACAGCAGTTAATGAAAAACTGTTTTTT
TRBD1 | many | TRBJ2-7 | TRBV20-1 | CSARKLGQGITYEQYF | TGCAGTGCTAGAAAACTGGGACAGGGGATTACCTACGAGCAGTACTTC
- | - | TRBJ2-2 | TRBV11-2 | CASSLVVGPEFVTGELFF | TGTGCCAGCAGCTTAGTGGTCGGTCCTGAGTTTGTAACCGGGGAGCTGTTTTTT
- | few | TRBJ1-1 | TRBV5-4 | CASSLAPGRVNTEAFF | TGTGCCAGCAGCTTGGCCCCGGGACGGGTGAACACTGAAGCTTTCTTT
- | few | TRBJ1-5 | TRBV20-1 | CSARTGASNQPQHF | TGCAGTGCCCGCACGGGGGCGAGTAATCAGCCCCAGCATTTT
TRBD1 | few | TRBJ1-2 | TRBV20-1 | CSAERDRGKGYGYTF | TGCAGTGCTGAACGGGACAGGGGAAAAGGCTATGGCTACACCTTC
- | few | TRBJ2-3 | TRBV7-2 | CASSLAPVDTQYF | TGTGCCAGCAGCTTAGCCCCTGTAGATACGCAGTATTTT
- | - | TRBJ1-1 | TRBV9 | CASSVDPGTEAFF | TGTGCCAGCAGCGTAGACCCCGGAACTGAAGCTTTCTTT
- | many | TRBJ2-2 | TRBV7-8 | CASSFSANTGELFF | TGTGCCAGCAGCTTCTCAGCGAACACCGGGGAGCTGTTTTTT
TRBD2 | - | TRBJ2-1 | TRBV20-1 | CSASRVRTSDPEQFF | TGCAGTGCTAGTAGAGTACGGACTAGCGATCCTGAGCAGTTCTTC
- | many | TRBJ1-1 | TRBV19 | CASRSGRRGRYTEAFF | TGTGCCAGTAGATCCGGCCGAAGGGGGAGGTACACTGAAGCTTTCTTT
TRBD1 | few | TRBJ2-5 | TRBV6-6 | CASDRGETQYF | TGTGCCAGCGACAGGGGAGAGACCCAGTACTTC